This T cell receptor (beta chain) originates from a study of graft-versus-host responses after intestinal transplantation. On the study more broadly: Recipients had multivisceral, liver-intestinal, or isolated intestinal transplants.

Concerning this clone: Its specificity is unknown.

The germline V gene has CDR1 MNHNS and CDR2 SASEGT. V was clipped by 3 bases and J by 6 bases, with 6 bases between them. The CDR3 length is 13 residues. The assay was immunoSEQ multiplex PCR, and TCRdb's table has in-frame clones only and misses some. The repertoire holds approximately 130,000 clones, with just over 90% as singletons. V is TRBV6-1 and J is TRBJ1-6; D may be TRBD1 (5 bases). This sequence originates from a human donor who received an intestinal transplant. Sequencing was performed on unstimulated CD4+ T cells sorted from spleen or lymph node cells, taken before intestinal transplant. CDR3 sequence (DNA): TGTGCCAGCAGTGACAGGGTTAATTCACCCCTCCACTTT. Its protein product is CASSDRVNSPLHF.